This is a list of T cell receptor beta chains from one sample in a study of blood T cells in healthy people across ages. TCRdb fed the 5' RACE reads into MiXCR, producing one record per CDR3 protein. The table has roughly 1 million distinct CDR3 sequences, under 30% seen once. This sample was shared with a second study, whose subject was T cells of mothers and their children.

Sequencing input: blood. The receptors were sampled from a girl aged 2 to 10 in good health. CDR3s include the opening cysteine and the closing phenylalanine or tryptophan. Fields, in order: J gene, V gene, CDR3 length, D gene, clone size, CDR3 DNA, CDR3 protein. The D gene is left open where the match is weak. Expanded clones get a size class; other rows say once, few or many, or leave the size out.

>TRBJ2-3|TRBV7-2|14|NA|few
TGTGCCAGCTCGAGTACAGCTCATCGCACTACGCAGTATTTT
CASSSTAHRTTQYF
>TRBJ2-5|TRBV3-1|14|NA|many
TGTGCCAGCAGCCAAGATGGGTTAAGAGAGACCCAGTACTTC
CASSQDGLRETQYF
>TRBJ2-1|TRBV29-1|13|NA|few
TGCAGCGTGAAGGACCAGGTGTTCAATGAGCAGTTCTTC
CSVKDQVFNEQFF
>TRBJ1-1|TRBV6-6|12|NA|NA
TGTGCCAGCAGTCTTGGGACCGTTGAAGCTTTCTTT
CASSLGTVEAFF
>TRBJ2-5|TRBV20-1|16|TRBD2|few
TGCAGTGCTCGTTTTTTAGGACTAGCAGACCAAGAGACCCAGTACTTC
CSARFLGLADQETQYF
>TRBJ2-7|TRBV25-1|14|NA|few
TGTGCCAGCAGTGCCCCCGGGCGACCCTTCGAGCAGTACTTC
CASSAPGRPFEQYF
>TRBJ2-7|TRBV9|14|TRBD1|NA
TGTGCCAGCAGTACAGGGGTGTCTCCCTACGAGCAGTACTTC
CASSTGVSPYEQYF
>TRBJ2-3|TRBV4-1|14|NA|few
TGCGCCAGCAGCCAAGTGGGACGGAGAGATACGCAGTATTTT
CASSQVGRRDTQYF
>TRBJ1-4|TRBV11-2|16|NA|few
TGTGCCAGCAGCAAAGGGGAGGGGAGCTTAAATGAAAAACTGTTTTTT
CASSKGEGSLNEKLFF
>TRBJ2-5|TRBV29-1|14|NA|NA
TGCAGCGTTGGGTTTTGGGAAAGGTTGGAGACCCAGTACTTC
CSVGFWERLETQYF
>TRBJ2-1|TRBV12-3/TRBV12-4|14|TRBD2|NA
TGTGCCAGCAGCGGGACTAACCGCTACAATGAGCAGTTCTTC
CASSGTNRYNEQFF
>TRBJ2-1|TRBV20-1|13|NA|few
TGCAGTGCTCCCTTGACCGCTTACAATGAGCAGTTCTTC
CSAPLTAYNEQFF
>TRBJ1-5|TRBV29-1|15|NA|once
TGCAGCGTCGCCCTCAATCAGGGGAGCAATCAGCCCCTGCATTTT
CSVALNQGSNQPLHF
>TRBJ2-7|TRBV11-2|15|NA|few
TGTGCCAGCAGCTCGGTGTTGGGGTATAACTACGAGCAGTACTTC
CASSSVLGYNYEQYF
>TRBJ1-3|TRBV20-1|18|NA|few
TGCAGTGCTAGAGTGGCAAATTTGAGGGGCTATTCTGGAAACACCATATATTTT
CSARVANLRGYSGNTIYF
>TRBJ2-7|TRBV4-3|13|NA|NA
TGCGCCAGCAGCCATGATTTGCGTTACGAGCAGTACTTC
CASSHDLRYEQYF
>TRBJ2-7|TRBV4-1|16|TRBD2|NA
TGCGCCAGCAGCCGAACAATAGCGGGAGCCTTATACGAGCAGTACTTC
CASSRTIAGALYEQYF
>TRBJ1-2|TRBV9|14|NA|few
TGTGCCAGCAGTGGGACATCCGTCATGGATGGCTACACCTTC
CASSGTSVMDGYTF
>TRBJ1-2|TRBV28|12|NA|NA
TGTGCCAGCAGTTTCCAGGGGAGCGGCTACACCTTC
CASSFQGSGYTF
>TRBJ1-2|TRBV27|18|TRBD1|few
TGTGCCAGCAGTCCCCGGACAGGGGCGAGGGGAGCTAACTATGGCTACACCTTC
CASSPRTGARGANYGYTF
>TRBJ2-1|TRBV11-2|16|TRBD2|few
TGTGCCAGCAGCCTGGGGAGGGCAGCCCCTAATATGGAGCAGTTCTTC
CASSLGRAAPNMEQFF
>TRBJ2-5|TRBV2|14|NA|NA
TGTGCCAGCAGTGAATATAATGATGGGGAGACCCAGTACTTC
CASSEYNDGETQYF
>TRBJ2-3|TRBV20-1|11|TRBD2|NA
TGCAGTGCTCCAGGGCGGGGGGCGCAGTATTTT
CSAPGRGAQYF
>TRBJ2-3|TRBV7-2|17|TRBD2|few
TGTGCCAGCAGCTTCGGACTAGCGGGGGTCTGGGCAGATACGCAGTATTTT
CASSFGLAGVWADTQYF
>TRBJ1-5|TRBV3-1|12|NA|NA
TGTGCCAGCAGCCAAAATAATCAGCCCCAGCATTTT
CASSQNNQPQHF
>TRBJ2-6|TRBV10-1|15|NA|NA
TGCGCCAGCAGTGATGGCTCCGCTGGGGCCAACGTCCTGACTTTC
CASSDGSAGANVLTF
>TRBJ2-3|TRBV27|21|TRBD2|NA
TGTGCCAGCAGTTTATCCGGACGTGGGGTAGAAGCGGGAGGGCCATCAGATACGCAGTATTTT
CASSLSGRGVEAGGPSDTQYF
>TRBJ2-7|TRBV3-1|16|NA|NA
TGTGTCAGCAGCCAAGGTTCCATCGGCAGAGCCTACGAGCAGTACTTC
CVSSQGSIGRAYEQYF
>TRBJ2-1|TRBV7-2|15|NA|few
TGTGCCAGCAGCTTAGTTGGCCCGAGTTCCAATGAGCAGTTCTTC
CASSLVGPSSNEQFF